The 18 T cell receptor beta chains below all came from one sample that was sequenced in a study of PD-L1 blockade in urothelial cancer. The method was immunoSEQ multiplex PCR; TCRdb's version includes in-frame clones alone and lacks a portion of them. The data show some 40,000 clones, with about 85% seen just once and 12% to 15% held by the top ten. Time point reported: pretreatment peripheral blood. The material was PBMCs, obtained around atezolizumab (anti-PD-L1) treatment. These receptors were obtained from a man of 80 years or more with urothelial cancer.

The chain recombines TRBV7-9 with TRBJ2-1; 8 positions match TRBD2. CDR3 size: 16 residues. J gave up 2 bases and V 7 bases, and 10 bases lay outside the gene matches. CDR1 and CDR2 (germline): SEHNR, FQNEAQ (reference sequence). DNA of the CDR3: TGTGCCAGCACCCGGGGGGGCGGAGGAGCCTACAATGAGCAGTTCTTC. This translates into CASTRGGGGAYNEQFF.

This sequence joins TRBV7-2 and TRBJ1-5; a possible D gene is TRBD1 (5 bases). There are 15 residues in the CDR3. V was pared by 3 bases and J by 4 bases, with 13 bases between. Per the germline V gene, CDR1 is SGHTA and CDR2 is FQGNSA. CDR3 in DNA: TGTGCCAGCAGCTTTGGGGGGAGCCCAAATCAGCCCCAGCATTTT. Translating gives CASSFGGSPNQPQHF.

This sequence joins TRBV5-4 and TRBJ1-1; TRBD1 might be the D (5 bases). Germline V gene lookup returns CDR1 SGHNT and CDR2 YYREEE (reference sequence). The CDR3 contains 16 residues. V lost 0 bases, J lost 3 bases, and 15 bases lay in between. CDR3 DNA: TGTGCCAGCAGCTTGGCGAGGTCTGGGGGGTACACTGAAGCTTTCTTT. Translated, it gives CASSLARSGGYTEAFF.

The chain has TRBV5-5 and TRBJ1-4, with 7 bases lining up with TRBD1. Germline V gene data show CDR1 as SGHKS and CDR2 as YYEKEE (reference sequence). Trimming took 3 bases from V and 6 from J; bases not matched to a gene: 8. This CDR3 has 15 amino acids. Here the CDR3 DNA reads TGTGCCAGCAGCTCAACCGGGACAGCCTATGAAAAACTGTTTTTT. It codes for CASSSTGTAYEKLFF.

This chain uses TRBV12-5 with TRBJ1-2; TRBD1 agrees at 8 bases. The CDR3 loop spans 15 amino acids. V lost 6 bases to trimming and J lost 4 bases; unmatched junction nucleotides: 10. Germline CDR1 is LGHNT and CDR2 is FRNRAP. The CDR3 sequence is CASGPDRGTVYGYTF. DNA for the CDR3: TGTGCTAGTGGCCCCGACAGGGGAACGGTCTATGGCTACACCTTC.

On this clone itself: Within the sample, other DNA sequences also encode this same CDR3. V and J are TRBV28 and TRBJ1-5; TRBD1 matches at 7 bases. V gave up 5 bases and J gave up 1 base; unmatched junction bases: 5. There are 15 residues in the CDR3. Germline V lookup: CDR1 MDHEN, CDR2 SYDVKM. For the CDR3, the DNA is TGTGCCAGCAGTCGGACAGGCGCGAGCAATCAGCCCCAGCATTTT. This gives the protein CASSRTGASNQPQHF.

The V call is TRBV7-9, the J call TRBJ2-7, with TRBD2 matching 10 bases. Per the germline V gene, CDR1 is SEHNR and CDR2 is FQNEAQ (reference sequence). The CDR3 spans 18 residues. Trimming at V came to 3 bases and at J to 7 bases, leaving 18 bases not matched to a gene. The CDR3 loop is CASSFTQEIAGGRGEQYF. Here the CDR3 DNA reads TGTGCCAGCAGCTTTACCCAAGAGATAGCGGGAGGCCGAGGGGAGCAGTACTTC.

This clone was observed a few times. The J gene is TRBJ2-5, the V gene TRBV7-2; D call uncertain. In germline, CDR1 is SGHTA, CDR2 FQGNSA. Trimming removed 2 bases from V and 2 bases from J, with 3 bases in between. This CDR3 region has 12 residues. The CDR3 here is CASSLTQETQYF. The CDR3 region has the DNA TGTGCCAGCAGCTTAACTCAAGAGACCCAGTACTTC. Using reference TRBV7-2 and TRBJ2-5 for the parts outside the CDR3, the full variable domain is GAGVSQSPSNKVTEKGKDVELRCDPISGHTALYWYRQSLGQGLEFLIYFQGNSAPDKSGLPSDRFSAERTGGSVSTLTIQRTQQEDSAVYLCASSLTQETQYFGPGTRLLVL.

The genes are TRBV6-5 and TRBJ2-3; TRBD1 agrees at 8 bases. The V segment lost 5 bases and the J segment 2 bases; nucleotides outside the gene matches: 6. CDR1 is MNHEY and CDR2 is SVGAGI in the germline V gene. CDR3 size: 15 residues. CDR3 amino acids: CASSGQGFYTDTQYF. DNA of the CDR3: TGTGCCAGCAGTGGACAGGGATTTTACACAGATACGCAGTATTTT.

This chain links TRBV28 with TRBJ1-1; D possibly corresponds to TRBD1 (5 bases). Germline CDR1 and CDR2: MDHEN and SYDVKM. The CDR3 covers 17 residues. Between the trimmed V and J ends, which lost 2 bases and 5 bases, there was a span of 21 bases. The CDR3 loop is CASSLDGTHLKTTEAFF. The CDR3 DNA reads TGTGCCAGCAGTTTAGACGGGACTCATCTTAAAACAACTGAAGCTTTCTTT. Full variable domain (rest looked up from reference TRBV28 and TRBJ1-1): DVKVTQSSRYLVKRTGEKVFLECVQDMDHENMFWYRQDPGLGLRLIYFSYDVKMKEKGDIPEGYSVSREKKERFSLILESASTNQTSMYLCASSLDGTHLKTTEAFFGQGTRLTVV.

This clone occurred a few times. The rearrangement uses TRBV18 and TRBJ1-1; tentative D call: TRBD1 (5 bases). Germline V gives CDR1 KGHSH, CDR2 LQKENI. This CDR3 contains 12 residues. Trimming cost V 4 bases and J 7 bases, with 10 bases left between them. The CDR3 DNA follows: TGTGCCAGCTCACTTAGCGGGGGTGAAGCTTTCTTT. Protein: CASSLSGGEAFF. Looking up the rest from reference TRBV18 and TRBJ1-1 gives the full variable domain: NAGVMQNPRHLVRRRGQEARLRCSPMKGHSHVYWYRQLPEEGLKFMVYLQKENIIDESGMPKERFSAEFPKEGPSILRIQQVVRGDSAAYFCASSLSGGEAFFGQGTRLTVV.

V is TRBV5-1 and J is TRBJ2-7; TRBD2 matches 8 bases. The CDR3 contains 17 residues. CDR1 is SGHRS and CDR2 is YFSETQ in the germline V gene. Trimming cost V 0 bases and J 7 bases; bases outside gene matches: 15. The CDR3 region has the DNA TGCGCCAGCAGCTTGGCCGTTTCGGGGGGGTTGTTGGGTGAGCAGTACTTC. This codes for CASSLAVSGGLLGEQYF.

The chain combines TRBV7-6 with TRBJ1-2; TRBD1 matches 7 bases. CDR1 is SGHVS and CDR2 is FNYEAQ in the germline V gene. The CDR3 extends over 15 amino acids. The J segment lost 8 bases and the V segment lost 1 base, leaving 10 bases of the junction unmatched. The CDR3 region is CASSLGQGSREGYTF. The CDR3 coding sequence is TGTGCCAGCAGCTTAGGACAGGGTTCTAGAGAAGGCTACACCTTC. Drawing the rest from reference TRBV7-6 and TRBJ1-2, the complete variable domain is GAGVSQSPRYKVTKRGQDVALRCDPISGHVSLYWYRQALGQGPEFLTYFNYEAQQDKSGLPNDRFSAERPEGSISTLTIQRTEQRDSAMYRCASSLGQGSREGYTFGSGTRLTVV.

This clone has just a few counts. The chain has TRBV11-2 and TRBJ1-2; a weak D match, TRBD1 (5 bases). The CDR3 covers 15 residues. CDR1 and CDR2 (germline): SGHAT, FQNNGV. The ends were cut back, 4 bases at V and 0 bases at J, with 12 bases in the middle. As DNA, the CDR3 is TGTGCCAGCAGCTCCTCCAGGGCCCCTAACTATGGCTACACCTTC. Its protein is CASSSSRAPNYGYTF.

The rearrangement joins TRBV7-2 to TRBJ2-1; 9 bases line up with TRBD2. The CDR3 spans 16 residues. With 1 base clipped from V and 4 bases from J, the junction kept 5 bases outside the gene matches. Germline V gene data show CDR1 as SGHTA and CDR2 as FQGNSA. CDR3 nucleotide sequence: TGTGCCAGCAGCTTAGGGGCTAGCGGGATGTACAATGAGCAGTTCTTC. Its translation is CASSLGASGMYNEQFF.

This chain joins TRBV7-9 and TRBJ2-3; 9 bases are shared with TRBD1. Germline assignment: CDR1 SEHNR and CDR2 FQNEAQ (reference sequence). V trimming: 4 bases; J trimming: 5 bases; junction bases outside the gene matches: 10. The CDR3 runs to 16 residues. CDR3 coding DNA: TGTGCCAGCAGCTCACCCCGGGACAGGGAGATAGATACGCAGTATTTT. It specifies CASSSPRDREIDTQYF. The whole variable domain, remainder taken from reference TRBV7-9 and TRBJ2-3, is DTGVSQNPRHKITKRGQNVTFRCDPISEHNRLYWYRQTLGQGPEFLTYFQNEAQLEKSRLLSDRFSAERPKGSFSTLEIQRTEQGDSAMYLCASSSPRDREIDTQYFGPGTRLTVL.

The chain recombines TRBV6-6 with TRBJ2-7; perhaps TRBD1 as D (5 bases). Germline V gene data show CDR1 as MNHNY and CDR2 as SVGAGI (reference sequence). Trimming left V 4 bases short and J 4 bases short, with 14 bases between. CDR3 size: 14 residues. The CDR3 loop reads CASSSLRGSYEQYF. The CDR3, as DNA: TGTGCCAGCAGTTCTCTTAGGGGATCTTACGAGCAGTACTTC.

The chain recombines TRBV5-1 with TRBJ2-1; TRBD2 matches at 11 bases. Trimming removed 0 bases from V and 7 bases from J; junction bases left unmatched: 15. The CDR3 totals 19 residues. CDR1 and CDR2 (germline): SGHRS, YFSETQ. This CDR3 reads CASSLAGGVLAGAGNEQFF. The CDR3 nucleotides read TGCGCCAGCAGCTTGGCAGGGGGGGTACTAGCGGGAGCAGGTAATGAGCAGTTCTTC.